This TCR beta chain was captured in a study of technical replicates of blood from a handful of donors (dated by TCRdb to the late 2010s). The method was the immunoSEQ multiplex PCR assay. Held by TCRdb, this immuneACCESS table contains in-frame sequences only and omits some clones. Under half of the omission traces to an unresolved V gene where checked; the cause of the rest is unknown. The sample includes almost 90,000 clones, with approximately 95% observed a single time. The leading ten clones occupy 0.34% of the sample. V is trimmed back by 3 bases and J by 0 bases, and the junction contains 5 bases that no gene match accounts for. Looking up the germline V gene yields CDR1 SGDLS and CDR2 YYNGEE. There are 16 amino acids in the CDR3, from cysteine to phenylalanine inclusive. CDR3 DNA only is kept here, 48 bases in frame from base 1. This clone appeared a single time. Its binding antigen is unknown. Base qualities were left out, and no much larger clone turns up one base away.

The sequence derives from a human donor in good health. Rearrangement joined TRBV9 to TRBJ2-1; TRBD2 matches 8 bases in the middle. The specimen was T cells isolated from PBMCs. Read as DNA, the sequence is TGTGCCAGCAGCGAGGGGCTAGCGGGCTCCTACAATGAGCAGTTCTTC. This gives the protein CASSEGLAGSYNEQFF.